This T cell receptor beta chain was sequenced for a study of T cell changes during pregnancy in multiple sclerosis. Using immunoSEQ multiplex PCR, the repertoire was profiled, and TCRdb retains in-frame clones only, with some absent. The sample lists 55,000 to 80,000 clones, about 94% occurring once. Per the germline V gene, CDR1 is SGHKS and CDR2 is YYEKEE (reference sequence). Trimming left V 1 base short and J 4 bases short, with 14 bases between. This CDR3 has 15 amino acids. Sequenced material: peripheral blood, taken in the third trimester of pregnancy. The chain links TRBV5-5 to TRBJ1-2; weak D call: TRBD1 (5 bases). The source is a female donor with multiple sclerosis, enrolled in a pregnancy study. The CDR3 bases are TGTGCCAGCAGCTTGTTCGGGGGAACTTCCTATGGCTACACCTTC. It yields the protein CASSLFGGTSYGYTF. Combining the CDR3 with reference TRBV5-5 and TRBJ1-2 gives the whole variable domain DAGVTQSPTHLIKTRGQQVTLRCSPISGHKSVSWYQQVLGQGPQFIFQYYEKEERGRGNFPDRFSARQFPNYSSELNVNALLLGDSALYLCASSLFGGTSYGYTFGSGTRLTVV.